The T cell receptor beta chain described here comes from a study of blood T cell repertoires in COVID-19. Study-level background: The study drew acute and convalescent COVID-19 samples from the United States, Italy and Spain.

This table comes from immunoSEQ multiplex PCR, and its TCRdb copy is limited to in-frame clones, with some not included. The repertoire has over 15,000 clones, around 77% of them found once; the top ten carry roughly 17%. The CDR3 runs to 14 residues. Per the germline V gene, CDR1 is MDHEN and CDR2 is SYDVKM. Trimming removed 5 bases from V and 3 bases from J, with 11 bases in between. The sequencing sample was made of peripheral blood. The chain recombines TRBV28 with TRBJ1-3; D remains ambiguous. The origin of this receptor is a man aged 65-85 years with COVID-19, enrolled during active disease. The DNA for the CDR3 is TGTGCCAGCAGTCCCCCGACGGGTGGAAACACCATATATTTT. This sequence encodes CASSPPTGGNTIYF.